This entry lists 21 T cell receptor beta chains sequenced from one sample in a study of cytomegalovirus exposure and HLA in healthy donors. It was with 60 Vbeta and 13 Jbeta primers that the PCR ran. Sequencing was performed with immunoSEQ multiplex PCR; in TCRdb, only in-frame clones are kept and a portion is missing. The sample lists about 120,000 clones, 77% occurring once. The sequenced sample was PBMCs. Receptor source: a man aged 50-60 years in good health and CMV-seropositive.

CDR3 in DNA: TGCGCCAGCAGCTTGGACAGCTCCTATAATTCACCCCTCCACTTT. This codes for CASSLDSSYNSPLHF. The V and J genes are TRBV5-1 and TRBJ1-6; D ambiguous. The CDR3 length is 15 residues. V lost 0 bases, J lost 0 bases, and 4 bases lay in between. CDR1 and CDR2 (germline): SGHRS, YFSETQ.

About this clone: An end of the junction differs from the germline gene, which may be a read error. This rearrangement joins TRBV7-8 to TRBJ1-3; 7 bases fit TRBD1. This CDR3 has 16 residues. Germline loops: CDR1 SGHVS, CDR2 FQNEAQ. CDR3 nucleotide sequence: TGTGCCAGCAGCTTACGGAGGGGGCGAGAGGGAAGCACCATATATTTT. This gives the protein CASSLRRGREGSTIYF.

The V gene is TRBV5-1, the J gene TRBJ1-4; 7 bases align to TRBD1. Germline CDR1 reads SGHRS; CDR2 reads YFSETQ. Trimming took 3 bases from V and 8 from J; bases not matched to a gene: 10. The CDR3 totals 15 residues. CDR3 coding DNA: TGCGCCAGCAGCTGGAGTACCGACAGGGCCGAAAAACTGTTTTTT. This translates into CASSWSTDRAEKLFF.

The gene calls are TRBV7-2 and TRBJ2-3; D is perhaps TRBD2 (6 bases). Germline loops: CDR1 SGHTA, CDR2 FQGNSA. The CDR3 has 15 amino acids. The V and J ends lost 0 bases and 4 bases respectively, with 11 bases between them. Here the CDR3 reads CASSLAGGGADTQYF. CDR3 DNA sequence: TGTGCCAGCAGCTTAGCTGGAGGAGGGGCAGATACGCAGTATTTT.

CDR3 loop: CASSLGRGVNQPQHF. The CDR3 coding sequence is TGTGCCAGCAGCTTAGGCAGGGGGGTCAATCAGCCCCAGCATTTT. The chain carries TRBV7-2 and TRBJ1-5; 7 positions match TRBD1. The CDR3 covers 15 residues. The germline gives CDR1 SGHTA, CDR2 FQGNSA. Germline trimming cut 1 base from V and 3 bases from J; bases unmatched to any gene: 3.

This chain connects TRBV30 to TRBJ1-3; tentatively, D is TRBD1 (6 bases). CDR3 size: 16 residues. Deletions cut 3 bases from V and 0 bases from J, with 15 bases between. Germline V lookup: CDR1 GTSNPN, CDR2 SVGIG (reference sequence). The CDR3 DNA reads as TGTGCCTGGAGCTTGAACAGGGCAAGCTCTGGAAACACCATATATTTT. This gives the protein CAWSLNRASSGNTIYF.

This chain links TRBV5-1 with TRBJ1-1, with D possibly matching TRBD1 (5 bases). With 0 bases removed from V and 0 bases from J, the gap between germline ends came to 9 bases. There are 15 residues in the CDR3. CDR1 SGHRS and CDR2 YFSETQ come from the germline V gene. The CDR3 here is CASSLGQYMNTEAFF. Written as DNA, the CDR3 is TGCGCCAGCAGCTTGGGACAGTACATGAACACTGAAGCTTTCTTT.

CDR3 nucleotides: TGTGCCAGCAGTATACAGACAGGGTACACTGAAGCTTTCTTT. Translation gives CASSIQTGYTEAFF. The V and J genes are TRBV6-1 and TRBJ1-1; 7 nucleotides align to TRBD1. Trimming cost V 5 bases and J 3 bases; bases outside gene matches: 6. CDR3 length: 14 amino acids. CDR1 is MNHNS, CDR2 SASEGT, per germline.

The chain employs TRBV5-1 and TRBJ2-1; 11 nucleotides line up with TRBD2. Germline CDR1 reads SGHRS; CDR2 reads YFSETQ. With 4 bases clipped from V and 4 bases from J, the junction kept 4 bases outside the gene matches. CDR3 size: 15 residues. The DNA of the CDR3 is TGCGCCAGCAGCGCGACTAGCGGGACTTACAATGAGCAGTTCTTC. This codes for CASSATSGTYNEQFF.

This sequence joins TRBV19 and TRBJ1-5; D gene unclear. Germline V gene data show CDR1 as LNHDA and CDR2 as SQIVND (reference sequence). The CDR3 contains 14 residues. The germline V and J ends were trimmed by 0 bases and 2 bases, with 5 bases remaining between them. The CDR3 region is CASSIDNRNQPQHF. In DNA form, the CDR3 reads TGTGCCAGTAGTATAGACAATCGCAATCAGCCCCAGCATTTT.

This clone has only a few counts. The rearrangement uses TRBV7-6 and TRBJ1-1, with 9 bases matching TRBD1. CDR3 length: 14 amino acids. V lost 0 bases and J lost 5; bases outside the gene matches: 1. Germline V gene data show CDR1 as SGHVS and CDR2 as FNYEAQ. The CDR3 sequence: CASSLAGQGTEAFF. In nucleotides, the CDR3 is TGTGCCAGCAGCTTAGCCGGACAGGGGACTGAAGCTTTCTTT.

In its sample, this clone was seen once. The chain has TRBV30 and TRBJ1-1; TRBD1 agrees at 7 bases. Trimming cost V 7 bases and J 4 bases; bases outside gene matches: 12. The CDR3 spans 14 residues. Germline V gene data show CDR1 as GTSNPN and CDR2 as SVGIG (reference sequence). The CDR3 nucleotides read TGTGCCTTCTCTCGGGACAGCGGGGGCACTGAAGCTTTCTTT. This sequence encodes CAFSRDSGGTEAFF.

The V call is TRBV5-1, the J call TRBJ1-1; 8 positions match TRBD1. Germline-derived CDR1 and CDR2 are SGHRS and YFSETQ. The CDR3 extends over 14 amino acids. V trimming: 2 bases; J trimming: 5 bases; junction bases outside the gene matches: 5. The DNA for the CDR3 is TGCGCCAGCAGCTTAACAGGGGGAGGAACTGAAGCTTTCTTT. Translated: CASSLTGGGTEAFF.

The chain is built from TRBV4-1 and TRBJ2-1; 7 bases map to TRBD1. This CDR3 has 12 residues. Germline V gene lookup returns CDR1 MGHRA and CDR2 YSYEKL. The V segment lost 4 bases and the J segment 6 bases; nucleotides outside the gene matches: 0. DNA for the CDR3: TGCGCCAGCAGCCGACAGGGCAATGAGCAGTTCTTC. This gives the protein CASSRQGNEQFF.

The chain joins TRBV5-4 to TRBJ1-6; 9 nucleotides match TRBD1. Germline lookup yields CDR1 SGHNT and CDR2 YYREEE (reference sequence). The CDR3 sequence is 15 residues long. Trimming cost V 4 bases and J 5 bases; bases outside gene matches: 4. The CDR3 loop reads CASSRGQGNNSPLHF. The CDR3 DNA reads as TGTGCCAGCAGCAGGGGACAGGGCAATAATTCACCCCTCCACTTT.

The genes are TRBV7-6 and TRBJ1-1; TRBD1 might be the D (6 bases). CDR3 length: 15 amino acids. Germline CDR1 reads SGHVS; CDR2 reads FNYEAQ. V lost 1 base, J lost 1 base, and 10 bases lay in between. Here the CDR3 reads CASSLVLQGNTEAFF. The CDR3 DNA sequence: TGTGCCAGCAGCTTAGTTTTACAGGGGAACACTGAAGCTTTCTTT.

The rearrangement links TRBV6-8 to TRBJ2-1; 14 bases match TRBD2. After removal of 6 bases from V and 8 bases from J, the junction contained 18 bases not matched to a gene. Germline values: CDR1 MNHGY, CDR2 SAAAGT. This CDR3 has 19 amino acids. CDR3 sequence (DNA): TGTGCCAGCAGAGCCGGACAGCTCGCCGGGACTAGCGGGAGCGATGAGCAGTTCTTC. Translated: CASRAGQLAGTSGSDEQFF.

V usage is TRBV4-1 and J usage is TRBJ1-4; D not certain. The V and J ends lost 2 bases and 5 bases respectively, with 9 bases between them. CDR3 length: 14 residues. The germline gives CDR1 MGHRA, CDR2 YSYEKL. The DNA of the CDR3 is TGCGCCAGCAGCCAACTAGAGAGAAATGAAAAACTGTTTTTT. Translating it yields CASSQLERNEKLFF.

The V call is TRBV2, the J call TRBJ2-3; 12 bases align to TRBD2. This CDR3 has 15 amino acids. CDR1 and CDR2 (germline): SNHLY, FYNNEI. The trim removed 8 bases at V and 6 bases at J, leaving 9 bases unmatched. The DNA for the CDR3 is TGTGCCAGCCGCACTGGACTAGCGGGGAGCGATACGCAGTATTTT. It encodes CASRTGLAGSDTQYF.

This clone turned up a few times. CDR3 amino acids: CASSRRTVNTEAFF. CDR3 DNA: TGTGCCAGCAGCAGACGGACAGTGAACACTGAAGCTTTCTTT. The V gene is TRBV5-8, the J gene TRBJ1-1; possibly TRBD1 for D (6 bases). Trimming took off 4 bases at V and 0 bases at J, with 10 bases between the two ends. CDR1 SGHTS and CDR2 YDEGEE come from the germline V gene. This CDR3 spans 14 amino acids.

The rearrangement links TRBV30 to TRBJ1-1; 8 bases fit TRBD1. V dropped 0 bases and J dropped 4; count of bases not matched to a gene: 7. This CDR3 spans 15 amino acids. Germline V gene sequence: CDR1 GTSNPN, CDR2 SVGIG (reference sequence). Here the CDR3 DNA reads TGTGCCTGGAGTGTACACAGGGGGGCCGGCACTGAAGCTTTCTTT. Its protein is CAWSVHRGAGTEAFF.